A single sample gave rise to the 5 T cell receptor beta chains below, sequenced in a study of cytomegalovirus exposure and HLA in healthy donors. In the PCR, 60 Vbeta and 13 Jbeta primers were used. TCRdb's table, derived via immunoSEQ multiplex PCR, lists solely in-frame clones and lacks some. In the table there are 120,000 to 150,000 clones, around 57% of which are singletons. Sequenced sample: PBMCs. All receptors derive from a male donor in good health and CMV-seronegative.

V gene TRBV14 combines with J gene TRBJ1-3, with D maybe TRBD1 (5 bases). Germline V lookup: CDR1 SGHDN, CDR2 FVKESK. Trimming cost V 1 base and J 3 bases, with 10 bases left between them. This CDR3 is built from 15 residues. CDR3 protein: CASSQGGLFGNTIYF. The CDR3, as DNA: TGTGCCAGCAGCCAAGGGGGCTTATTTGGAAACACCATATATTTT.

In this sample, this clone turned up a few times. V gene TRBV14 combines with J gene TRBJ1-1; D might be TRBD1 (5 bases). V was clipped by 3 bases and J by 6 bases, with 17 bases between them. Germline-derived CDR1 and CDR2 are SGHDN and FVKESK. The CDR3 covers 15 residues. The CDR3 DNA reads TGTGCCAGCAGCCACGGCGGGGCATTATCCCCTGAAGCTTTCTTT. Residues: CASSHGGALSPEAFF.

The chain joins TRBV18 to TRBJ1-3, with D perhaps TRBD1 (6 bases). Germline loops: CDR1 KGHSH, CDR2 LQKENI. Deletions cut 5 bases from V and 0 bases from J, with 11 bases between. The CDR3 is made up of 15 amino acids. CDR3 residues: CASSWDTSSGNTIYF. CDR3 sequence (DNA): TGTGCCAGCTCATGGGACACGAGCTCTGGAAACACCATATATTTT. Full variable domain (missing parts from reference TRBV18 and TRBJ1-3): NAGVMQNPRHLVRRRGQEARLRCSPMKGHSHVYWYRQLPEEGLKFMVYLQKENIIDESGMPKERFSAEFPKEGPSILRIQQVVRGDSAAYFCASSWDTSSGNTIYFGEGSWLTVV.

The chain joins TRBV6-4 to TRBJ1-2, with a possible D match to TRBD1 (5 bases). The CDR3 spans 17 residues. The germline V and J ends were trimmed by 6 bases and 2 bases, with 22 bases remaining between them. CDR1 and CDR2 from the germline V gene are MRHNA and SNTAGT. CDR3 region: CASSGLGGGGTNYGYTF. As DNA, the CDR3 is TGTGCCAGCAGCGGCTTGGGGGGGGGAGGGACCAACTATGGCTACACCTTC.

The V call is TRBV5-1, the J call TRBJ2-7, with TRBD1 matching over 7 bases. Germline-derived CDR1 and CDR2 are SGHRS and YFSETQ. V lost 4 bases, J lost 0 bases, and 7 bases stayed unmatched. This CDR3 region has 15 residues. The CDR3 DNA is TGCGCCAGCAGCCCGACAGGGCGCCTCTCCTACGAGCAGTACTTC. As protein: CASSPTGRLSYEQYF.